This T cell receptor beta chain was recorded in a study of T-cell memory formation after mild COVID-19. Study-level findings and limits: Among clones contracting day 15 to 85, CD4/CD8 was balanced, whereas later expanders leaned CD4+.

CDR1 and CDR2 (germline): MGHRA, YSYEKL. This CDR3 spans 18 amino acids. V gave up 0 bases and J gave up 2 bases; unmatched junction bases: 13. This clonotype occurred a few times. Its matching antigen is unknown. Via MiXCR, TCRdb re-called the 5' RACE reads, giving one row per CDR3 protein. Of 450,000 or so distinct CDR3 sequences in the sample, around a quarter are singletons; the top ten hold under 15%. The source of this sequence is an adult woman who had mild COVID-19 (a few samples of this study predate the infection). Cell type and time point are not known. The chain recombines TRBV4-1 with TRBJ2-7, with 7 bases lining up with TRBD2. The sequenced sample consisted of PBMCs or a T cell subset sorted from them (not recorded which). CDR3 loop: CASSQETGLGGRAYEQYF. The CDR3 DNA follows: TGCGCCAGCAGCCAAGAAACGGGTCTTGGGGGGAGGGCCTACGAGCAGTACTTC.